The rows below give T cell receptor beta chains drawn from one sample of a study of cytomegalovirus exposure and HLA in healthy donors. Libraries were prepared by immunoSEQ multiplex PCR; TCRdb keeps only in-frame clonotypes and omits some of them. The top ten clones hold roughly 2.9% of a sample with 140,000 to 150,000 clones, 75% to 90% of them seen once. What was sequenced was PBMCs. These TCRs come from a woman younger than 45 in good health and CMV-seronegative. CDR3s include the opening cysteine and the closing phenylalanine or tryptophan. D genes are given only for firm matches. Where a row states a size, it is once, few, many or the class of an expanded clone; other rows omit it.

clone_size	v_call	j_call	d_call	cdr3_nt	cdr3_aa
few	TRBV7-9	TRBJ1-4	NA	TGTGCCAGCAGCTTGCCAGGGGAGAACGTTGAAAAACTGTTTTTT	CASSLPGENVEKLFF
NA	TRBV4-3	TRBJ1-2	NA	TGCGCCAGCAGCCAAGACGGGAGTAGCCATGGCTACACCTTC	CASSQDGSSHGYTF
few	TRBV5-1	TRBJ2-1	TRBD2	TGCGCCAGCAGCTTGTTGCCGGGAGGGCCGAATGAGCAGTTCTTC	CASSLLPGGPNEQFF
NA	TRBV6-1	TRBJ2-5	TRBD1	TGTGCCAGCAGTGGGGGACAGGGGGGACAAGAGACCCAGTACTTC	CASSGGQGGQETQYF
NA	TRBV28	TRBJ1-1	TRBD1	TGTGCCCACACACCTAGGGCAGGGGGCACTGAAGCTTTCTTT	CAHTPRAGGTEAFF
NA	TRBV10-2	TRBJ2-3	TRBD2	TGCGCCAGCAGGGGGACTAGCGCTCGCACAGATACGCAGTATTTT	CASRGTSARTDTQYF
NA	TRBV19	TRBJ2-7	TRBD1	TGTGCCAGTAAACGTGAACAGGGGGCGTACGAGCAGTACTTC	CASKREQGAYEQYF
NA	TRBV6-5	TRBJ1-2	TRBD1	TGTGCCAGCAGTTCGGACAGGACCGGCTATGGCTACACCTTC	CASSSDRTGYGYTF
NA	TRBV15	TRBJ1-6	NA	TGTGCCACCAGCAGAGATAAGCACGGTCGGGGGAGCGTTTCACCCCTCCACTTT	CATSRDKHGRGSVSPLHF
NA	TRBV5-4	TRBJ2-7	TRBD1	TGTGCCAGCAGCTTAACAGGACAGGCATTCTACGAGCAGTACTTC	CASSLTGQAFYEQYF
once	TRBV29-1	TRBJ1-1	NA	TGCAGCGTTGTACGGTCGAACACTGAAGCTTTCTTT	CSVVRSNTEAFF
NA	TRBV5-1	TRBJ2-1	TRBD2	TGCGCCAGCAGCAGAACTAGCGGGATCTCCTACAATGAGCAGTTCTTC	CASSRTSGISYNEQFF
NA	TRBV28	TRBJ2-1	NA	TGTGCCAGCCGGGCGCGGGGTTTTCATGAGCAGTTCTTC	CASRARGFHEQFF
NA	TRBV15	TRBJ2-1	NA	TGTGCCACCAGCGCGTGGTACAATGAGCAGTTCTTC	CATSAWYNEQFF
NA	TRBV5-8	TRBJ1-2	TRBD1	TGTGCCAGCAGACAAATCCTTGGGACAGGACGCTATGGCTACACCTTC	CASRQILGTGRYGYTF
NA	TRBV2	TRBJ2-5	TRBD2	TGTGCCAGCAGTGATGTCCGGGGGGGCGGAGAGACCCAGTACTTC	CASSDVRGGGETQYF
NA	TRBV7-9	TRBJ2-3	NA	TGTGCCAGCACCCCGGGGGTGGGAGCCGTAGATACGCAGTATTTT	CASTPGVGAVDTQYF
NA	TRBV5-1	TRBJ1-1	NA	TGCGCCAGCAGCTTGGCAGGTGAAGCTTTCTTT	CASSLAGEAFF
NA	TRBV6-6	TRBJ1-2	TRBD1	TGTGCCAGCAGTCCGACAGGGAACTATGGCTACACCTTC	CASSPTGNYGYTF
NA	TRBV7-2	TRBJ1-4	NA	TGTGCCAGCAGCTTAGGGAATACAGGGAATGAAAAACTGTTTTTT	CASSLGNTGNEKLFF
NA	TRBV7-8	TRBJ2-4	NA	TGTGCCAGCAGCCCAGGGACTGGAGTAGCCAAAAACATTCAGTACTTC	CASSPGTGVAKNIQYF
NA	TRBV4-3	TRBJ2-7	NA	TGCGCCAGCAGCCAAAACCTTGGGCAGGGGAGCGACGAGCAGTACTTC	CASSQNLGQGSDEQYF
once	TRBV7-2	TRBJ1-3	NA	TGTGCCAGCAGCTGGACAGTGAGCTCTGGAAACACCATATATTTT	CASSWTVSSGNTIYF
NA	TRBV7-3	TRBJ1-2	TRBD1	TGTGCCAGCAGCCCGACAGGGGTTGGCTACACCTTC	CASSPTGVGYTF
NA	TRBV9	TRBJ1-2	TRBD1	TGTGCCAGCAGCGTAGCTGGGGGACAGGGTTATGGCTACACCTTC	CASSVAGGQGYGYTF
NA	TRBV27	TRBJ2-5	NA	TGTGCCAGCAGTTTAAGTTGGCAGGTACAAGAGACCCAGTACTTC	CASSLSWQVQETQYF
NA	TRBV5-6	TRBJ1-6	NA	TGTGCCAGCAGCTGGACAGTTTATAATTCACCCCTCCACTTT	CASSWTVYNSPLHF
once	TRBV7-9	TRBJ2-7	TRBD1	TGTGCCAGCAGAGGGGACAGGGGGAATGACGAGCAGTACTTC	CASRGDRGNDEQYF
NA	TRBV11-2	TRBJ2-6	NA	TGTGCCAGCATCAAGGGGTTACGGGCCTCTGGGGCCAACGTCCTGACTTTC	CASIKGLRASGANVLTF
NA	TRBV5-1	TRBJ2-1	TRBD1	TGCGCCAGCAGCTTGGACACAGGGGGCTTCTATGAGCAGTTCTTC	CASSLDTGGFYEQFF
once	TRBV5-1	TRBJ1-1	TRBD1	TGCGCCAGCAGCTTTGCCGTTGGGACAGGGGCCCCTGAAGCTTTCTTT	CASSFAVGTGAPEAFF
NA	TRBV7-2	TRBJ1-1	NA	TGTGCCAGCAGCTTAAGCGGGTACACTGAAGCTTTCTTT	CASSLSGYTEAFF
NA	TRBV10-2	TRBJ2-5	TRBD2	TGCGCCAGCAAATCACCTGGACTAGCGGCGGGAGGGGAGACCCAGTACTTC	CASKSPGLAAGGETQYF
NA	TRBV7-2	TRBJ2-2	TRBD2	TGTGCCAGCAGCTTATCTCCGGGACTAGGGGCCGGGGAGCTGTTTTTT	CASSLSPGLGAGELFF
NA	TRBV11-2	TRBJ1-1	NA	TGTGCCAGCAGCTTTAATATGAGGGTAGCTTTCTTT	CASSFNMRVAFF
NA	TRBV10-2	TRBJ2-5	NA	TGCGCCAGCAGTGGGAATAGCAGACAAGAGACCCAGTACTTC	CASSGNSRQETQYF
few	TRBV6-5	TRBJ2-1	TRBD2	TGTGCCAGCAGTTACGGACTAGTGACCTACAATGAGCAGTTCTTC	CASSYGLVTYNEQFF
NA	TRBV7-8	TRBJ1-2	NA	TGTGCCAGCAGCAAGCTCGCTAATGGGCCGGATGGCTACACCTTC	CASSKLANGPDGYTF
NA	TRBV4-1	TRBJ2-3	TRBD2	TGCGCCAGCAGCCACCGTGGACTAGCGGGTAACACAGATACGCAGTATTTT	CASSHRGLAGNTDTQYF
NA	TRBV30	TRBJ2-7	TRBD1	TGTGCCTGGACACCGGGACAGGCCTACGAGCAGTACTTC	CAWTPGQAYEQYF
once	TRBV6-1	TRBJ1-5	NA	TGTGCCAGCAGTCCACAGGGCAATAGCAATCAGCCCCAGCATTTT	CASSPQGNSNQPQHF
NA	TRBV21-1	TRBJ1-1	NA	TGTGCCAGCAGCAGAAGTCCGGGGGTGAACACTGAAGCTTTCTTT	CASSRSPGVNTEAFF
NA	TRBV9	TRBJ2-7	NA	TGTGCCAGCAGCGTAGGAAGCAGGGCTTTTGTCTACGAGCAGTACTTC	CASSVGSRAFVYEQYF
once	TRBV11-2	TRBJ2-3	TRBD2	TGTGCCAGCAGCCCCACCGAGCGGGGGGCTTTCACAGATACGCAGTATTTT	CASSPTERGAFTDTQYF
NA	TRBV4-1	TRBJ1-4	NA	TGCGCCAGCAGCCAAACCGTAGCGGAAAAACTGTTTTTT	CASSQTVAEKLFF
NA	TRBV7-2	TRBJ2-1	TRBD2	TGTGCCAGCAGCTTTCTAGCGGGAGGTAGGAATGAGCAGTTCTTC	CASSFLAGGRNEQFF
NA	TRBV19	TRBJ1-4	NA	TGTGCCAGTAGTAGCCAGGGGTTGAATGAAAAACTGTTTTTT	CASSSQGLNEKLFF
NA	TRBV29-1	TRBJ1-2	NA	TGCAGCGTGTCTCGTGGTAACAGAGGCTACACCTTC	CSVSRGNRGYTF
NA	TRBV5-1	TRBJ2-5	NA	TGCGCCAGCAGCTTGGACTCTCAAGAGACCCAGTACTTC	CASSLDSQETQYF
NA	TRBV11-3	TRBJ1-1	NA	TGTGCCAGCAGAGATGGGGGCTCGAACACTGAAGCTTTCTTT	CASRDGGSNTEAFF
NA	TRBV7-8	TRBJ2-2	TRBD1	TGTGCCAGCAGCCCCCGGGACAGGGTGGTCGGGGAGCTGTTTTTT	CASSPRDRVVGELFF
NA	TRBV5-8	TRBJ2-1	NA	TGTGCCAGCAGCCGAGGGACAACAAATCAAGAGACCCAGTTCTTC	CASSRGTTNQETQFF